The 10 T cell receptor beta chains given below trace back to one sample, sequenced in a study of blood T cell repertoires in COVID-19. TCRdb keeps only in-frame clones here, not all; method: immunoSEQ multiplex PCR. Of roughly 120,000 clones listed, approximately 90% were seen once; the top ten hold less than 4%. The sequenced sample consisted of peripheral blood. Source of these receptors: a woman between 50 and 59 years old with acute or convalescent COVID-19.

The gene calls are TRBV19 and TRBJ2-1; possible D gene TRBD1, 6 bases. From germline, CDR1 is LNHDA and CDR2 SQIVND (reference sequence). The CDR3 totals 12 residues. V gave up 7 bases and J gave up 12 bases, with 16 bases separating them. DNA of the CDR3: TGTGCCAGTAAGGCAGGGGCTTCGTCGCAGTTCTTC. Its protein is CASKAGASSQFF.

The chain combines TRBV30 with TRBJ2-2, with D unclear. The V gene lost 3 bases and the J gene lost 6 bases, with 11 bases spanning the gap. The CDR3 length is 13 residues. CDR1 and CDR2 from the germline V gene are GTSNPN and SVGIG (reference sequence). CDR3 residues: CAWSRGWAGELFF. The CDR3 region has the DNA TGTGCCTGGAGCCGAGGCTGGGCCGGGGAGCTGTTTTTT.

The chain couples TRBV19 to TRBJ2-1, with 7 bases lining up with TRBD2. This CDR3 has 15 amino acids. CDR1 is LNHDA and CDR2 is SQIVND in the germline V gene (reference sequence). Germline trimming cut 7 bases from V and 2 bases from J; bases unmatched to any gene: 8. The CDR3 region has the DNA TGTGCCAGTAAGGTCAGCGGGACGGCCTACAATGAGCAGTTCTTC. The encoded protein is CASKVSGTAYNEQFF.

The genes are TRBV21-1 and TRBJ2-2; the D call of TRBD2 is as the table states it, not checked on the DNA. TRBV21-1 is termed a pseudogene. The CDR3 is 17 residues long. As DNA, the CDR3 is TGTGCCAGCAGCAAGCGAGGGCGGGAGAAAAACACCGGGGAGCTGTTTTTT. It is translated as CASSKRGREKNTGELFF.

The V gene is TRBV29-1, the J gene TRBJ1-2; 8 bases fit TRBD1. This CDR3 is 12 amino acids long. In germline, CDR1 is SQVTM, CDR2 ANQGSEA. Trimming at V came to 4 bases and at J to 2 bases, leaving 0 bases not matched to a gene. The CDR3 region is CSVAGGNYGYTF. In DNA form, the CDR3 reads TGCAGCGTTGCAGGGGGCAACTATGGCTACACCTTC.

The chain links TRBV5-1 to TRBJ2-3; 7 positions agree with TRBD2. Germline V lookup: CDR1 SGHRS, CDR2 YFSETQ. V dropped 0 bases and J dropped 3; count of bases not matched to a gene: 4. The CDR3 spans 15 residues. The CDR3 DNA sequence: TGCGCCAGCAGCTTGGAAAGGGGAGGGACAGATACGCAGTATTTT. Translation gives CASSLERGGTDTQYF.

The J gene is TRBJ1-1, the V gene TRBV7-9; no reliable D call. This CDR3 contains 15 residues. Germline CDR1 is SEHNR and CDR2 is FQNEAQ (reference sequence). The V end lost 0 bases, the J end lost 5 bases, and 13 bases lay between the germline ends. CDR3 amino acids: CASSLARGSGTEAFF. The CDR3 bases are TGTGCCAGCAGCTTAGCGCGAGGGTCCGGAACTGAAGCTTTCTTT.

The rearrangement uses TRBV28 and TRBJ2-7; 7 nucleotides agree with TRBD1. J was trimmed by 0 bases and V by 6 bases; bases with no gene match: 2. The CDR3 sequence is 13 residues long. The V gene's germline CDR1 is MDHEN and CDR2 SYDVKM. The CDR3, as DNA: TGTGCCAGCAGCCGACAGGGCTCCTACGAGCAGTACTTC. Residues: CASSRQGSYEQYF.

V gene TRBV6-5 combines with J gene TRBJ2-7; D is possibly TRBD1 (5 bases). This CDR3 is built from 13 residues. CDR1 and CDR2 from the germline V gene are MNHEY and SVGAGI. V was trimmed by 8 bases and J by 1 base, leaving 12 bases between them. CDR3 in amino acids: CASGTGTSYEQYF. CDR3 coding DNA: TGTGCCAGCGGCACAGGCACTTCCTACGAGCAGTACTTC.

The CDR3 nucleotides read TGTGCCAGCAGCCGGACTAGCGGATCCACAGATACGCAGTATTTT. Its translation: CASSRTSGSTDTQYF. The chain uses TRBV7-2 and TRBJ2-3, with 10 bases aligning to TRBD2. The J segment lost 2 bases and the V segment lost 5 bases, leaving 4 bases of the junction unmatched. This CDR3 is built from 15 residues. Germline V lookup: CDR1 SGHTA, CDR2 FQGNSA. Together with reference TRBV7-2 and TRBJ2-3, the CDR3 gives the full variable domain: GAGVSQSPSNKVTEKGKDVELRCDPISGHTALYWYRQSLGQGLEFLIYFQGNSAPDKSGLPSDRFSAERTGGSVSTLTIQRTQQEDSAVYLCASSRTSGSTDTQYFGPGTRLTVL.